Sequencing of this TCR beta chain was carried out in a study of control samples from healthy donors and cancer patients. Generated by immunoSEQ multiplex PCR, the TCRdb table keeps only in-frame clones and is missing some. The sample contains about 40,000 clones, about 94% of which appear only once. The CDR3 length is 16 residues. CDR1 is LGHNA and CDR2 is YSLEER in the germline V gene. Trimming cost V 0 bases and J 2 bases; bases outside gene matches: 3. The specimen sequenced was blood. The receptor was isolated from a woman in her forties or fifties in good health. The chain combines TRBV4-3 with TRBJ1-3; 8 bases match TRBD1. The CDR3 coding sequence is TGCGCCAGCAGCCAAGAAACAGGGGGACCTGGAAACACCATATATTTT. Protein product: CASSQETGGPGNTIYF.